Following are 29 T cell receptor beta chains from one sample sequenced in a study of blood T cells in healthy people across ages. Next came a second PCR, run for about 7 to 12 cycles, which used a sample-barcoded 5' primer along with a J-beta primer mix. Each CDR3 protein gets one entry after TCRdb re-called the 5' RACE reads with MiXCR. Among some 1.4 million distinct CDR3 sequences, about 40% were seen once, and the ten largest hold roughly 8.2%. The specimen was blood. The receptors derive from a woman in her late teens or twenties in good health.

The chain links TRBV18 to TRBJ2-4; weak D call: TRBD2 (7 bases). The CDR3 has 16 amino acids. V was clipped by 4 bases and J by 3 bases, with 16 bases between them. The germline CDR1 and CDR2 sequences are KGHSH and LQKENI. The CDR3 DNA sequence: TGTGCCAGCTCACAGGCTAGCGGAGGGGGCAAAAACATTCAGTACTTC. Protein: CASSQASGGGKNIQYF.

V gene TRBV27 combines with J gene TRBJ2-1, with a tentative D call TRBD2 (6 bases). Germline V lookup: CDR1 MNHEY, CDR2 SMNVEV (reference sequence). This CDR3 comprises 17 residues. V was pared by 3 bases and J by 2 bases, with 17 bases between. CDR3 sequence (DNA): TGTGCCAGCAGTTTTTTGGGGGGAGTTGGGCCCTACAATGAGCAGTTCTTC. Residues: CASSFLGGVGPYNEQFF.

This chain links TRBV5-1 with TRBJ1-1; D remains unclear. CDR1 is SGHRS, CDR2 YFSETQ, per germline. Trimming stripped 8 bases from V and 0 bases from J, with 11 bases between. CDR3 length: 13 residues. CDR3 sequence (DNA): TGCGCCAGTGTCGGGGAATTGAACACTGAAGCTTTCTTT. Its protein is CASVGELNTEAFF.

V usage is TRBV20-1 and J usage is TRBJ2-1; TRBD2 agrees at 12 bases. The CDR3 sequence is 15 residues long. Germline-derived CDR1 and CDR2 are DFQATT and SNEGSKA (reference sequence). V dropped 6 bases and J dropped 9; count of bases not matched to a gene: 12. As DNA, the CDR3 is TGCAGTGCCAGCCTGACTAGCGGGAGCCCCCGTGAGCAGTTCTTC. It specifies CSASLTSGSPREQFF.

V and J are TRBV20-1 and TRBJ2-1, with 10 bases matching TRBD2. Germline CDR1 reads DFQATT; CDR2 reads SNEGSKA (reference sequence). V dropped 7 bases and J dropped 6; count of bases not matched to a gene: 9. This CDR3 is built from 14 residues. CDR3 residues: CSVRSGGGINEQFF. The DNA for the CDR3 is TGCAGTGTAAGGAGCGGGGGGGGCATCAATGAGCAGTTCTTC.

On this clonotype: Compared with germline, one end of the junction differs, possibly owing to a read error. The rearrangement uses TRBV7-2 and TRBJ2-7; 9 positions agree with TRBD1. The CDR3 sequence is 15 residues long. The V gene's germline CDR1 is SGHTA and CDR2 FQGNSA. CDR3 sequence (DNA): TGTGCCGGCAGCGCACAGGGGGCTCTGGTATACGAGCAGTACTTC. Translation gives CAGSAQGALVYEQYF.

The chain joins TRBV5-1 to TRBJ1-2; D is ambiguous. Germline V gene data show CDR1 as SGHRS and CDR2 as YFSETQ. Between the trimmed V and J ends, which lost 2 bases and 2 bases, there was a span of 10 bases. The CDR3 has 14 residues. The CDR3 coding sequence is TGCGCCAGCAGCTTAGGGTGGCGGAACTATGGCTACACCTTC. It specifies CASSLGWRNYGYTF.

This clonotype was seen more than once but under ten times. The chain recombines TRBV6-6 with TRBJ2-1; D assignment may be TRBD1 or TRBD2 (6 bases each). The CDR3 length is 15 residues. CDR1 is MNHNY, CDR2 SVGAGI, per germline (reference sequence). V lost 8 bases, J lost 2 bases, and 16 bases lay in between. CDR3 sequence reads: CASLGGGQTYNEQFF. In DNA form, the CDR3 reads TGTGCCAGCTTGGGGGGTGGACAGACCTACAATGAGCAGTTCTTC.

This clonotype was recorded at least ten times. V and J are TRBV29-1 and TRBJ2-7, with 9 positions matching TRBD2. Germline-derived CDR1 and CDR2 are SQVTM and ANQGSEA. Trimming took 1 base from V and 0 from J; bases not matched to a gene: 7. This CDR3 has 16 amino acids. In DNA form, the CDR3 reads TGCAGCGTTGAAGTTTTTCTAGCGGGAAACTCCTACGAGCAGTACTTC. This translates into CSVEVFLAGNSYEQYF.

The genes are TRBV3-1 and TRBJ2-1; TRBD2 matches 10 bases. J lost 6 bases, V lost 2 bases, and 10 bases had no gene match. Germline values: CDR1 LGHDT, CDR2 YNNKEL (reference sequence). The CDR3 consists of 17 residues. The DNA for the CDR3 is TGTGCCAGCAGCCAACCCAGGGGCCTAGCGGGGGTCAATGAGCAGTTCTTC. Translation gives CASSQPRGLAGVNEQFF.

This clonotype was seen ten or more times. CDR3 in amino acids: CASSVTGIEETQYF. CDR3 sequence (DNA): TGTGCCAGCAGTGTAACAGGGATCGAAGAGACCCAGTACTTC. The V call is TRBV2, the J call TRBJ2-5; TRBD1 might be the D (6 bases). Germline V gene data show CDR1 as SNHLY and CDR2 as FYNNEI. V was clipped by 4 bases and J by 3 bases, with 12 bases between them. The CDR3 length is 14 residues.

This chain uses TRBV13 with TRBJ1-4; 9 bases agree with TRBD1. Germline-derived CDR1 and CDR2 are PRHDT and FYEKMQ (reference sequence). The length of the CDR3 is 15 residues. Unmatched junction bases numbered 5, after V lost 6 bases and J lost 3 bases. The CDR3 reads CASRTNRGPNEKLFF. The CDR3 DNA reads TGTGCCAGCAGAACGAACAGGGGGCCTAATGAAAAACTGTTTTTT.

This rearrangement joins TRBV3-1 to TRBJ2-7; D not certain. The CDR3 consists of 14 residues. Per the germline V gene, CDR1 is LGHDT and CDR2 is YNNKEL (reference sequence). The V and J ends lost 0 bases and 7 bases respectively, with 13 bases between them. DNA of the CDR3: TGTGCCAGCAGCCAAGATGGAGTAGCCGGGGAGCAGTACTTC. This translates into CASSQDGVAGEQYF.

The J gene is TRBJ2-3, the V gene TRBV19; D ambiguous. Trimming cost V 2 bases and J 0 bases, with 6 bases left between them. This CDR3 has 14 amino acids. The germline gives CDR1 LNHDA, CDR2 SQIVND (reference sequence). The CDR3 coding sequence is TGTGCCAGTAGTATAAGCAAGAGCACAGATACGCAGTATTTT. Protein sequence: CASSISKSTDTQYF.

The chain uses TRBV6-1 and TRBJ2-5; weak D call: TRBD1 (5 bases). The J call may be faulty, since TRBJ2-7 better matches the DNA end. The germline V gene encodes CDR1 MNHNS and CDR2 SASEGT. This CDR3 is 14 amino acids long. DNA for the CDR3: TGTGCCAGCAGTAGGACAAGGGCAGGGTACGAGCAGTACTTC. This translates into CASSRTRAGYEQYF.

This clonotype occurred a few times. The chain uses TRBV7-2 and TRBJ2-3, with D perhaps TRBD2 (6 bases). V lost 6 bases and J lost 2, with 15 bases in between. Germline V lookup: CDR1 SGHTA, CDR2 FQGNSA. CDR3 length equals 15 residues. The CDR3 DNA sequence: TGTGCCAGCAGACGTCCGGGACTCAACACAGATACGCAGTATTTT. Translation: CASRRPGLNTDTQYF. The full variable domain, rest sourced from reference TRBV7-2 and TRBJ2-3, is GAGVSQSPSNKVTEKGKDVELRCDPISGHTALYWYRQSLGQGLEFLIYFQGNSAPDKSGLPSDRFSAERTGGSVSTLTIQRTQQEDSAVYLCASRRPGLNTDTQYFGPGTRLTVL.

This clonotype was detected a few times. CDR3 in DNA: TGTGCCAGCAGCAACACAGGGGACACTGAAGCTTTCTTT. It codes for CASSNTGDTEAFF. The chain is built from TRBV6-5 and TRBJ1-1; 7 positions match TRBD1. The CDR3 sequence is 13 residues long. After removal of 6 bases from V and 3 bases from J, the junction contained 4 bases not matched to a gene. CDR1 is MNHEY, CDR2 SVGAGI, per germline.

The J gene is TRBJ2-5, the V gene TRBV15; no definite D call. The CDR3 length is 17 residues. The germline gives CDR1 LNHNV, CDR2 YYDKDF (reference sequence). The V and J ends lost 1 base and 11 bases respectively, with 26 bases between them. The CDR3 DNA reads TGTGCCACCAGCAGAGCTACTGGAGTCCCCGTCAACAATGAGCAGTACTTC. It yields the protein CATSRATGVPVNNEQYF.

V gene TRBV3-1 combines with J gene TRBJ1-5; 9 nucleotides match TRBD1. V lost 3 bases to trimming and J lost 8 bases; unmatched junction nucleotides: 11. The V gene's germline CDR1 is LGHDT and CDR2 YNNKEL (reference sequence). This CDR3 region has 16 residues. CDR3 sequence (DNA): TGTGCCAGCAGCCACGAGGACAGGGGATTGAGAAAGCCCCAGCATTTT. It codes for CASSHEDRGLRKPQHF.

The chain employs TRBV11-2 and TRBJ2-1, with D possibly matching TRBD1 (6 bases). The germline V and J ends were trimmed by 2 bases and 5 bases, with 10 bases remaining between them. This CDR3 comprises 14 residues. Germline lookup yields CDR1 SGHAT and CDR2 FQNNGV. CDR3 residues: CASSLMQGNNEQFF. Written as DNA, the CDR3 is TGTGCCAGCAGCTTAATGCAGGGGAACAATGAGCAGTTCTTC.

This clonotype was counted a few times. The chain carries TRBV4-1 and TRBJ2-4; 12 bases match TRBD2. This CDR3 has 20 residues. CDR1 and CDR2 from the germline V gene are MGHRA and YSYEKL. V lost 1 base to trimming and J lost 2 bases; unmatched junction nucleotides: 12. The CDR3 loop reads CASSQGGLAGGRSTKNIQYF. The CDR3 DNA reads TGCGCCAGCAGCCAAGGAGGGCTAGCGGGGGGGCGGAGCACCAAAAACATTCAGTACTTC.

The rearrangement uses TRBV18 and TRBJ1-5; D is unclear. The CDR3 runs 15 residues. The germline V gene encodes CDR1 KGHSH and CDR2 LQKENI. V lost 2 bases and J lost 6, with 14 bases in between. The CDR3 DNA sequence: TGTGCCAGCTCACCAGGGTCGCTCGATGGTCAGCCCCAGCATTTT. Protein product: CASSPGSLDGQPQHF.

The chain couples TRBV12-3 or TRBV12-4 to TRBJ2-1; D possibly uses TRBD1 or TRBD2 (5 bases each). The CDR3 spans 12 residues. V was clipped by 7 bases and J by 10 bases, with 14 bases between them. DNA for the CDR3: TGTGCCAGCACCGCCGAGGGGTACGAGCAGTTCTTC. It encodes CASTAEGYEQFF.

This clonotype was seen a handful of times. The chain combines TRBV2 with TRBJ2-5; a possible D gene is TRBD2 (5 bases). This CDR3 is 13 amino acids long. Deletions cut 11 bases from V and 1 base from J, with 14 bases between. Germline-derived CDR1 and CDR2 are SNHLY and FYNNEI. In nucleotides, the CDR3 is TGTGCCGGGAGAAAGGGATTCCAAGAGACCCAGTACTTC. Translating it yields CAGRKGFQETQYF.

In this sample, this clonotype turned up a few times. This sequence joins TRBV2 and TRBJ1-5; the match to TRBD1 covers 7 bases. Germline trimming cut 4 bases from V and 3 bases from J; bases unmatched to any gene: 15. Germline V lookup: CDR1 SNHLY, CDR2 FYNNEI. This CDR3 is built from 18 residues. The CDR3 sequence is CASSAVVPSGTVNQPQHF. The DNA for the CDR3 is TGTGCCAGCAGTGCGGTGGTCCCAAGCGGGACAGTCAATCAGCCCCAGCATTTT.

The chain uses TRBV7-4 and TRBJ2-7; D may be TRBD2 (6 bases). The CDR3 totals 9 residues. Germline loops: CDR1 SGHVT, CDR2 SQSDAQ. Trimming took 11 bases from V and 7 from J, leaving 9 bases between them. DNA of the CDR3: TGTGCCCGACGGGGGGAGCAGTACTTC. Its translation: CARRGEQYF.

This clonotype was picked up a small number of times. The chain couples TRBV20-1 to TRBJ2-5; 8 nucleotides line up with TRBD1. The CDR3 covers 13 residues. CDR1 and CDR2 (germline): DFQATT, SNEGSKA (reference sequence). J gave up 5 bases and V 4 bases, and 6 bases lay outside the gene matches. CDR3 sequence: CSATYRGKETQYF. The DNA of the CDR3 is TGCAGTGCTACCTACAGGGGGAAGGAGACCCAGTACTTC.

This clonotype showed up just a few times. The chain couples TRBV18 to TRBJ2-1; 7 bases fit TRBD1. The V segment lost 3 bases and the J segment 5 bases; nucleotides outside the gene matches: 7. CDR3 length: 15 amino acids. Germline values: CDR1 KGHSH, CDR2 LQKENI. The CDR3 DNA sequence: TGTGCCAGCTCACCCAACAGGGGTGGAGACAATGAGCAGTTCTTC. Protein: CASSPNRGGDNEQFF.

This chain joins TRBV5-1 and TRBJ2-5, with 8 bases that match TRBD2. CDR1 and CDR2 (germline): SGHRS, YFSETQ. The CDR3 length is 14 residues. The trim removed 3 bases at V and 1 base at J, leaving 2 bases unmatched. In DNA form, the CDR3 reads TGCGCCAGCAGCTCCGGGAGGGGCCAAGAGACCCAGTACTTC. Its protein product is CASSSGRGQETQYF.